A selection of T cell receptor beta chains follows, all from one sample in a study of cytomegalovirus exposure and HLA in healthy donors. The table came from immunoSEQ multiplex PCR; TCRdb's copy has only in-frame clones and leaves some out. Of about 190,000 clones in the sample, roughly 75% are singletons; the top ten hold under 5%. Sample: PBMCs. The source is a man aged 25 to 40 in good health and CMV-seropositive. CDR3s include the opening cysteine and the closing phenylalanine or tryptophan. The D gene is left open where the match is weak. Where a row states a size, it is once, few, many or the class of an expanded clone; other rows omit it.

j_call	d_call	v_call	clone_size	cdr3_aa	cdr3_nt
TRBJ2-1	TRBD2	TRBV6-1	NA	CASSSGVSYNEQFF	TGTGCCAGCAGCAGCGGGGTCTCCTACAATGAGCAGTTCTTC
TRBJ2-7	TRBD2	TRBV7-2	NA	CASSRRAGGTYEQYF	TGTGCCAGCTCCCGAAGGGCGGGGGGGACCTACGAGCAGTACTTC
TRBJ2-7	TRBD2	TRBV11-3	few	CASSSKREAGSYEQYF	TGTGCCAGCAGCTCGAAGCGGGAGGCCGGCTCCTACGAGCAGTACTTC
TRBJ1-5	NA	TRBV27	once	CASSVGGPNQPQHF	TGTGCCAGCAGTGTTGGAGGCCCCAATCAGCCCCAGCATTTT
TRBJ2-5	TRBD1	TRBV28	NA	CASNRGRDGQETQYF	TGTGCCAGCAACAGGGGCCGGGACGGACAAGAGACCCAGTACTTC
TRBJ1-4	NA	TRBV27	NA	CASSLSPPYFATNEKLFF	TGTGCCAGCAGTTTAAGCCCCCCCTACTTTGCAACTAATGAAAAACTGTTTTTT
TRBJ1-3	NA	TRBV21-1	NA	CASSFLGARAGNTIYF	TGTGCCAGCAGCTTCCTTGGGGCCAGGGCTGGAAACACCATATATTTT
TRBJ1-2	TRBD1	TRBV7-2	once	CASSLGTGESSFNGYTF	TGTGCCAGCAGCTTGGGCACAGGGGAGTCATCCTTCAATGGCTACACCTTC
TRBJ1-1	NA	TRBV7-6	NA	CASSREGERNTEAFF	TGTGCCAGCAGCCGAGAGGGGGAGAGGAACACTGAAGCTTTCTTT
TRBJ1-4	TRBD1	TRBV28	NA	CASSLPTGGRGEKLFF	TGTGCCAGCAGTTTACCAACAGGGGGCCGGGGGGAAAAACTGTTTTTT
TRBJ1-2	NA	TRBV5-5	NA	CASRPRTVYGYTF	TGTGCCAGCAGGCCTAGGACAGTCTATGGCTACACCTTC
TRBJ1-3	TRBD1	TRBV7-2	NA	CASSLQGARNTIYF	TGTGCCAGCAGCTTGCAGGGGGCACGAAACACCATATATTTT
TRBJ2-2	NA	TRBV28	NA	CASTPGGQGNTGELFF	TGTGCCAGCACCCCCGGAGGGCAGGGCAACACCGGGGAGCTGTTTTTT
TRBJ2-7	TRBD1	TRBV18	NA	CASSPPTRTGGTYEQYF	TGTGCCAGCTCACCGCCGACTAGGACAGGGGGAACCTACGAGCAGTACTTC
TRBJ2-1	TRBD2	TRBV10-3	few	CAISSSSGLAGGYNEQFF	TGTGCCATCAGCTCCAGTAGCGGGCTAGCGGGAGGTTACAATGAGCAGTTCTTC
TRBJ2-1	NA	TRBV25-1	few	CASSSLGGGAGNEQFF	TGTGCCAGCAGTTCCCTTGGAGGGGGCGCGGGGAATGAGCAGTTCTTC
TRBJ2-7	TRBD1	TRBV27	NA	CASSSTDRVEQYF	TGTGCCAGCAGTTCCACGGACAGGGTGGAGCAGTACTTC
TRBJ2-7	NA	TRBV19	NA	CASSRQLGSYEQYF	TGTGCCAGTAGTAGACAGTTGGGTTCCTACGAGCAGTACTTC
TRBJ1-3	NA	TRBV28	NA	CASSFSGGNTIYF	TGTGCCAGCAGCTTCTCCGGGGGGAACACCATATATTTT
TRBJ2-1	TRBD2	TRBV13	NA	CASSSKPRTSGGAPEQFF	TGTGCCAGCAGCTCCAAACCTCGGACTAGCGGGGGGGCCCCTGAGCAGTTCTTC
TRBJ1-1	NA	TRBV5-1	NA	CASSLEQEYTEAFF	TGCGCCAGCAGCTTGGAACAGGAATACACTGAAGCTTTCTTT
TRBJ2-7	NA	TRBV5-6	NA	CASSSRPGASSYEQYF	TGTGCCAGCAGCTCCCGGCCAGGGGCGAGCTCCTACGAGCAGTACTTC
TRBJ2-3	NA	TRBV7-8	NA	CASSLSGIPTDTQYF	TGTGCCAGCAGCTTATCAGGTATCCCCACAGATACGCAGTATTTT
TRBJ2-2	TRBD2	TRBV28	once	CASSSSGGTGELFF	TGTGCCAGCAGTTCCTCCGGGGGGACCGGGGAGCTGTTTTTT
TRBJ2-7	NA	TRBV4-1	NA	CASSQEPFYEQYF	TGCGCCAGCAGCCAAGAACCTTTCTACGAGCAGTACTTC
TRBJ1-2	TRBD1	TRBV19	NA	CASRDRGGLGNYGYTF	TGTGCCAGCCGGGACAGAGGGGGCTTAGGGAACTATGGCTACACCTTC
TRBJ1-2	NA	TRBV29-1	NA	CSVESGADGYTF	TGCAGCGTTGAATCAGGGGCAGACGGCTACACCTTC
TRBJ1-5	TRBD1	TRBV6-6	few	CASSRTGIRSNQPQHF	TGTGCCAGCAGCCGGACAGGGATTAGGAGCAATCAGCCCCAGCATTTT
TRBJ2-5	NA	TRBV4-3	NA	CASSQASAETQYF	TGCGCCAGCAGCCAAGCTAGCGCGGAGACCCAGTACTTC
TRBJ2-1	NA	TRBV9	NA	CASSVGGSLYNEQFF	TGTGCCAGCAGCGTAGGAGGAAGCCTTTACAATGAGCAGTTCTTC
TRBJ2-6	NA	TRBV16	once	CASTKEAGANVLTF	TGTGCCAGCACGAAGGAGGCAGGGGCCAACGTCCTGACTTTC
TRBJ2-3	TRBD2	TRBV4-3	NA	CASSQGRGGTDTQYF	TGCGCCAGCAGCCAAGGGCGGGGGGGCACAGATACGCAGTATTTT
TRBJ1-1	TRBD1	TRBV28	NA	CASSSGTGSTEAFF	TGTGCCAGCAGTAGTGGGACAGGGAGCACTGAAGCTTTCTTT
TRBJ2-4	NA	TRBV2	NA	CASSVMRVSGLAKNIQYF	TGTGCCAGCAGTGTAATGAGAGTTAGCGGTCTAGCCAAAAACATTCAGTACTTC
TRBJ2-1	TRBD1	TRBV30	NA	CAWSSRTGQFF	TGTGCCTGGAGTTCCCGGACAGGGCAGTTCTTC
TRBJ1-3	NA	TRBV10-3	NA	CAISEDRGNTIYF	TGTGCCATCAGTGAGGACAGAGGAAACACCATATATTTT
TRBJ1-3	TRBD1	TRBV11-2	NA	CASSYVRGLGNTIYF	TGTGCCAGCAGCTACGTCAGGGGGCTAGGAAACACCATATATTTT
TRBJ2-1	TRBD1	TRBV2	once	CASSGTGGGSSEQFF	TGTGCCAGCAGTGGGACAGGGGGAGGTAGCAGTGAGCAGTTCTTC
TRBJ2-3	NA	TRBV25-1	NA	CASSERGPGFTDTQYF	TGTGCCAGCAGTGAACGTGGTCCGGGTTTCACAGATACGCAGTATTTT
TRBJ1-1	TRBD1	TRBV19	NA	CASSPRDRGLGRF	TGTGCCAGTAGTCCCCGGGACAGGGGGCTTGGACGTTTT
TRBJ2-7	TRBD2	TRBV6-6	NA	CASSRTSEYEQYF	TGTGCCAGCAGCCGAACTAGCGAGTACGAGCAGTACTTC
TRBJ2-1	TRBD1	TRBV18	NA	CASSPPGQSSYNEQFF	TGTGCCAGCTCACCACCGGGACAGAGCTCCTACAATGAGCAGTTCTTC